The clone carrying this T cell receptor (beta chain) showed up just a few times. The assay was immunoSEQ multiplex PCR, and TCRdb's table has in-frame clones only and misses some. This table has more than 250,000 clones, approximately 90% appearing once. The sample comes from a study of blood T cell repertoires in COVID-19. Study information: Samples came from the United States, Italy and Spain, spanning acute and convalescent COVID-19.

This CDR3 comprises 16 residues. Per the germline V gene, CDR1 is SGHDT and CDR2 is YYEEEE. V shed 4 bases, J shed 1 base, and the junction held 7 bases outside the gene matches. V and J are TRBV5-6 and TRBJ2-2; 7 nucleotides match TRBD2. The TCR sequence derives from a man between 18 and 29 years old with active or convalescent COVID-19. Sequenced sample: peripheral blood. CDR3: CASSPVGGGNTGELFF. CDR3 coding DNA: TGTGCCAGCAGCCCGGTGGGCGGGGGGAACACCGGGGAGCTGTTTTTT.